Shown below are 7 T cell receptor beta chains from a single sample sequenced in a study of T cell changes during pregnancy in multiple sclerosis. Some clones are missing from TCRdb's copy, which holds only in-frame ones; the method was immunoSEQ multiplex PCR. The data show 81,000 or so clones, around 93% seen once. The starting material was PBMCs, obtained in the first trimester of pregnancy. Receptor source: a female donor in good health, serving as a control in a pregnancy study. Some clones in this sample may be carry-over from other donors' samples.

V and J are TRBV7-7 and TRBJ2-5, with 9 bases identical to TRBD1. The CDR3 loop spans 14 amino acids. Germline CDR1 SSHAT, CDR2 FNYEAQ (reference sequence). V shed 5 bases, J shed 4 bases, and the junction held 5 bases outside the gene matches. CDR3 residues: CASSPGQGPETQYF. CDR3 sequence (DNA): TGTGCCAGCAGCCCGGGACAGGGACCAGAGACCCAGTACTTC.

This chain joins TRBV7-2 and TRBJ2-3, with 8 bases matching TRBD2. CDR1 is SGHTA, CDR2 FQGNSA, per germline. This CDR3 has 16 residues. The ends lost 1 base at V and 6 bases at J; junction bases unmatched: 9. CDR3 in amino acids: CASSLGVAGWGDTQYF. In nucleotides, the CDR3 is TGTGCCAGCAGCTTAGGTGTAGCGGGGTGGGGGGATACGCAGTATTTT.

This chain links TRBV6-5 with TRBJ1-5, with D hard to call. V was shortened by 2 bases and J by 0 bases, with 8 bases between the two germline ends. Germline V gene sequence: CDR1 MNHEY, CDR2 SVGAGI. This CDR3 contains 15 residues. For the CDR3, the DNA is TGTGCCAGCAGTTACGGCGGGCTTAGCAATCAGCCCCAGCATTTT. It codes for CASSYGGLSNQPQHF.

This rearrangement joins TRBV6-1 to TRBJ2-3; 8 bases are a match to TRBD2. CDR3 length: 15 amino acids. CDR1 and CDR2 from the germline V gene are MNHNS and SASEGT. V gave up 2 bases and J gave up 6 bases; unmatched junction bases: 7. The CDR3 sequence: CASSESAGGADTQYF. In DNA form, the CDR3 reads TGTGCCAGCAGTGAATCGGCGGGAGGTGCGGATACGCAGTATTTT.

Here the CDR3 reads CASSIGQVPGYTF. In DNA form, the CDR3 reads TGTGCCAGCAGTATTGGACAGGTCCCCGGCTACACCTTC. The V call is TRBV28, the J call TRBJ1-2; the match to TRBD1 covers 7 bases. J was trimmed by 8 bases and V by 5 bases; bases with no gene match: 8. The CDR3 runs to 13 residues. CDR1 is MDHEN, CDR2 SYDVKM, per germline.

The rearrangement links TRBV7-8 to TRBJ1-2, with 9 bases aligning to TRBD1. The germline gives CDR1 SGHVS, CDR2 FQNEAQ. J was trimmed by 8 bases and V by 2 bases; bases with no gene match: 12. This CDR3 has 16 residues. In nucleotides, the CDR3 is TGTGCCAGCAGCTTACCCCGGACAGGGGAAGCCGACGGCTACACCTTC. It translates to CASSLPRTGEADGYTF.

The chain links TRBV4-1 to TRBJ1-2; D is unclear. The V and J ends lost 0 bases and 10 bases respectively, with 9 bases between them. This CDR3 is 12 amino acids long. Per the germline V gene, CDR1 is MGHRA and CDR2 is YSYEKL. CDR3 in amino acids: CASSQDSGIYTF. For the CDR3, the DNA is TGCGCCAGCAGCCAAGATTCGGGTATCTACACCTTC.